This TCR beta chain was profiled in a study of blood T cell repertoires in COVID-19. Study context: Sources were T cells, B-cell-depleted T cells, or PBMCs; the material itself was cDNA or gDNA.

Authors' processing steps: By means of reference gene primer amplification, nucleated cell counts were estimated. Assay used: immunoSEQ multiplex PCR; TCRdb lists only in-frame clones, some missing. That table furnishes V, J and clone size, whereas the DNA furnished D and trimming. This sample has roughly 280,000 clones; 86% occur once, and the top ten carry about 3.6%. The germline V and J ends were trimmed by 0 bases and 0 bases, with 11 bases remaining between them. From germline, CDR1 is LGHNA and CDR2 YSLEER. The CDR3 spans 16 residues. The chain combines TRBV4-3 with TRBJ1-1; D possibly corresponds to TRBD1 (5 bases). The source material was peripheral blood. The source is a man in his late teens or twenties with active or convalescent COVID-19. The CDR3 DNA sequence: TGCGCCAGCAGCCAAGATAGGGGCCGGATGAACACTGAAGCTTTCTTT. Translated: CASSQDRGRMNTEAFF.